This TCR beta chain emerged from a study of T-cell reconstitution after alpha-beta-depleted transplantation in children. Study observations and caveats: It was reported that alpha-beta T cells came from several hundred expanded graft clones (about two months after transplant). Once a year had passed after transplant, T-cell counts and diversity came mostly from newly produced T cells. Some patients owed their high day-60 TCRbeta diversity to surviving recipient T cells and thymic progenitors.

The CDR3 is made up of 18 amino acids. V shed 3 bases, J shed 7 bases, and the junction held 10 bases outside the gene matches. Germline V gene lookup returns CDR1 SGHRS and CDR2 YFSETQ. For TCRbeta, the library was prepared with unique molecular identifiers. TCRdb called the PCR reads again in MiXCR, with one record for every CDR3 protein. This table has about 510,000 distinct CDR3 sequences, roughly an eighth appearing once. This clonotype has just a few counts. Its specificity is not known. The chain combines TRBV5-1 with TRBJ2-1; TRBD2 matches 16 bases. The clonotype comes from a female patient under 10 years old who had a stem cell transplant for aplastic anemia, so the T cells may come from the graft donor. Sequenced here: PBMCs, mostly from graft donor cells, sampled 180 days after TCRalphabeta/CD19-depleted stem cell transplant. The CDR3 reads CASSSGLAGGLVRNEQFF. CDR3 nucleotide sequence: TGCGCCAGCAGCTCGGGACTAGCGGGAGGGCTTGTGCGAAATGAGCAGTTCTTC.